What follows are 27 T cell receptor beta chains derived from one specimen sequenced in a study of cytomegalovirus exposure and HLA in healthy donors. The primer mix had 60 Vbeta and 13 Jbeta primers. The repertoire was sequenced with immunoSEQ multiplex PCR; TCRdb's copy has only in-frame clones and lacks some. The sample consists of tens of thousands of clones, about 70% of them appearing once. The sequencing input was PBMCs. Receptors were obtained from a woman aged 30 to 39 in good health and CMV-seronegative.

The CDR3 is CSVPRDRAVGTDTQYF. The DNA for the CDR3 is TGCAGCGTCCCCAGGGACAGGGCGGTTGGCACAGATACGCAGTATTTT. The chain joins TRBV29-1 to TRBJ2-3; TRBD1 matches 9 bases. This CDR3 has 16 amino acids. The trim removed 6 bases at V and 1 base at J, leaving 11 bases unmatched. Germline values: CDR1 SQVTM, CDR2 ANQGSEA.

This chain links TRBV30 with TRBJ2-5; D unclear. V lost 1 base, J lost 2 bases, and 8 bases lay in between. CDR1 and CDR2 (germline): GTSNPN, SVGIG (reference sequence). The CDR3 length is 13 residues. CDR3 protein: CAWSGGNQETQYF. CDR3 sequence (DNA): TGTGCCTGGAGTGGAGGCAATCAAGAGACCCAGTACTTC.

The chain is built from TRBV9 and TRBJ2-7; perhaps TRBD1 as D (6 bases). From germline, CDR1 is SGDLS and CDR2 YYNGEE. Trimming cost V 1 base and J 6 bases, with 20 bases left between them. The CDR3 has 16 residues. The CDR3 DNA follows: TGTGCCAGCAGCGTAAATAAGATTACAGGGACCGGCGAGCAGTACTTC. The encoded protein is CASSVNKITGTGEQYF.

In DNA, the CDR3 is TGTGCCAGCAGCTTAGAACAGAAATACAATGAGCAGTTCTTC. Its protein is CASSLEQKYNEQFF. This chain links TRBV7-9 with TRBJ2-1, with D hard to call. The CDR3 contains 14 residues. V was shortened by 1 base and J by 4 bases, with 8 bases between the two germline ends. Germline CDR1 is SEHNR and CDR2 is FQNEAQ (reference sequence).

V usage is TRBV28 and J usage is TRBJ1-2; no clear D. The germline V gene encodes CDR1 MDHEN and CDR2 SYDVKM. This CDR3 has 14 amino acids. V shed 5 bases and J shed 1 base, with 11 bases lying between them. This CDR3 reads CASSDPQNNYGYTF. The CDR3 DNA sequence: TGTGCCAGCAGTGACCCACAGAATAACTATGGCTACACCTTC.

The gene calls are TRBV4-2 and TRBJ2-5, with 8 bases fitting TRBD2. CDR3 size: 13 residues. V lost 8 bases to trimming and J lost 2 bases; unmatched junction nucleotides: 4. Germline CDR1 reads LGHNA; CDR2 reads YNFKEQ. The CDR3, as DNA: TGTGCCAGCGCGACTAGCGCTCAAGAGACCCAGTACTTC. Its translation: CASATSAQETQYF.

The chain's CDR3 is CASSPSQGAVQFF. For the CDR3, the DNA is TGTGCCAGCAGCCCAAGCCAGGGGGCAGTCCAGTTCTTC. The chain joins TRBV7-2 to TRBJ2-1, with 8 bases lining up with TRBD1. Germline values: CDR1 SGHTA, CDR2 FQGNSA. The V gene end was trimmed by 5 bases and the J gene end by 13 bases; junction bases not matched to a gene: 10. CDR3 length equals 13 residues.

V is TRBV5-1 and J is TRBJ2-7; 8 nucleotides agree with TRBD1. The CDR3 runs to 15 residues. With V trimmed by 4 bases and J by 2 bases, 8 bases remained unmatched. Germline V gives CDR1 SGHRS, CDR2 YFSETQ. The CDR3 is CASSIGQGTAYEQYF. CDR3 nucleotides: TGCGCCAGCAGCATAGGACAGGGCACGGCCTACGAGCAGTACTTC.

As regards this clone: The identical CDR3 is also encoded by other nucleotide sequences in the sample. The V call is TRBV6-5, the J call TRBJ2-1, with D tentatively TRBD1 (6 bases). The length of the CDR3 is 14 residues. CDR1 is MNHEY and CDR2 is SVGAGI in the germline V gene. Trimming took 4 bases from V and 8 from J, leaving 15 bases between them. The CDR3 region is CASSFSQGMDEQFF. In DNA, the CDR3 is TGTGCCAGCAGTTTCTCTCAGGGGATGGATGAGCAGTTCTTC.

About this clone: An end of the junction does not agree with germline; a read error may underlie this. Different DNA sequences within this sample yield the same CDR3. J is TRBJ1-1 and V is TRBV5-4; the D is unclear. The CDR3 loop spans 13 amino acids. Per the germline V gene, CDR1 is SGHNT and CDR2 is YYREEE (reference sequence). DNA of the CDR3: TGCGCCAGCAGCCCGGGTATTCCCACTGAAGCTTTCTTT. Translated: CASSPGIPTEAFF.

The chain combines TRBV10-1 with TRBJ2-6, with 7 bases lining up with TRBD2. Germline values: CDR1 WNHNN, CDR2 SYGVQD (reference sequence). V dropped 5 bases and J dropped 0; count of bases not matched to a gene: 1. The CDR3 runs to 15 residues. CDR3 loop: CASSPGGSGANVLTF. CDR3 DNA: TGCGCCAGCAGTCCGGGGGGCTCTGGGGCCAACGTCCTGACTTTC.

V gene TRBV19 combines with J gene TRBJ1-5, with TRBD1 identical over 10 bases. Trimming cost V 6 bases and J 3 bases; bases outside gene matches: 8. The germline V gene encodes CDR1 LNHDA and CDR2 SQIVND (reference sequence). CDR3 length: 16 amino acids. Here the CDR3 DNA reads TGTGCCAGTAGGATCGACAGGGGGCGGAACAATCAGCCCCAGCATTTT. Protein: CASRIDRGRNNQPQHF.

This clone came up a few times. The chain links TRBV12-5 to TRBJ2-2; 13 bases are shared with TRBD2. This CDR3 spans 17 amino acids. With V trimmed by 2 bases and J by 4 bases, 4 bases remained unmatched. Germline CDR1 is LGHNT and CDR2 is FRNRAP. Written as DNA, the CDR3 is TGTGCTAGTGGTTTGCCCCGGACTAGCGGGGGCACCGGGGAGCTGTTTTTT. Encoded protein: CASGLPRTSGGTGELFF.

The chain is built from TRBV5-4 and TRBJ1-3, with 7 bases lining up with TRBD1. Germline loops: CDR1 SGHNT, CDR2 YYREEE (reference sequence). V shed 2 bases and J 1 base; nucleotides not matched to a gene: 6. The CDR3 sequence is 16 residues long. For the CDR3, the DNA is TGTGCCAGCAGCTTTGGGAACAGGGGATCTGGAAACACCATATATTTT. Its translation is CASSFGNRGSGNTIYF.

This clone was found a few times. The rearrangement joins TRBV6-5 to TRBJ1-1; D unresolved. In germline, CDR1 is MNHEY, CDR2 SVGAGI. Trimming pared 4 bases from V and 10 bases from J, leaving 13 bases between. CDR3 length: 12 amino acids. CDR3 in amino acids: CASSSGSVGAFF. The CDR3 DNA is TGTGCCAGCAGTTCAGGATCCGTAGGAGCTTTCTTT.

This chain uses TRBV13 with TRBJ2-1; TRBD2 agrees at 13 bases. The length of the CDR3 is 17 residues. Germline V gene lookup returns CDR1 PRHDT and CDR2 FYEKMQ (reference sequence). Trimming cost V 6 bases and J 0 bases; bases outside gene matches: 5. The CDR3 DNA follows: TGTGCCAGCAGAACTAGCGGGGGGGCCCTCTCCTACAATGAGCAGTTCTTC. Translating it yields CASRTSGGALSYNEQFF.

V is TRBV11-2 and J is TRBJ1-1; possible D gene TRBD1, 6 bases. Deletions cut 5 bases from V and 4 bases from J, with 14 bases between. CDR3 size: 14 residues. Germline assignment: CDR1 SGHAT and CDR2 FQNNGV. The CDR3: CASSQGTLGTEAFF. The CDR3 DNA is TGTGCCAGCAGCCAGGGGACGCTCGGCACTGAAGCTTTCTTT.

The rearrangement joins TRBV7-2 to TRBJ2-7; tentatively, D is TRBD2 (6 bases). CDR1 and CDR2 from the germline V gene are SGHTA and FQGNSA. V lost 5 bases to trimming and J lost 3 bases, with 11 bases between them. The CDR3 has 13 residues. The CDR3 loop reads CASSAVRGYEQYF. The CDR3 bases are TGTGCCAGCAGCGCTGTGCGGGGCTACGAGCAGTACTTC.

About this clone: At one boundary the junction diverges from the germline segment, which might be a read error. Written as DNA, the CDR3 is TGTGCCAGCAGCTTGAGGGGACAGAACACTGAAGCTTCCTTT. It translates to CASSLRGQNTEASF. The chain uses TRBV7-9 and TRBJ1-1; 7 nucleotides line up with TRBD1. Germline values: CDR1 SEHNR, CDR2 FQNEAQ (reference sequence). The length of the CDR3 is 14 residues.

This chain joins TRBV7-9 and TRBJ2-3; D not resolved. CDR1 is SEHNR, CDR2 FQNEAQ, per germline (reference sequence). The CDR3 is 12 residues long. Trimming removed 5 bases at V and 3 bases at J, with 6 bases between. The CDR3 coding sequence is TGTGCCAGCAGCCGGGTTACAGATACGCAGTATTTT. Protein sequence: CASSRVTDTQYF.

This chain links TRBV29-1 with TRBJ2-2; D is unresolved. Germline V lookup: CDR1 SQVTM, CDR2 ANQGSEA. The CDR3 extends over 12 amino acids. The V end was cut by 4 bases, the J end by 5 bases, with 8 bases between. The CDR3 protein is CSVGEVTGELFF. The CDR3, as DNA: TGCAGCGTTGGTGAGGTAACCGGGGAGCTGTTTTTT.

V and J are TRBV11-2 and TRBJ1-1; no clear D. V was pared by 1 base and J by 9 bases, with 9 bases between. From germline, CDR1 is SGHAT and CDR2 FQNNGV. This CDR3 has 12 residues. CDR3 bases: TGTGCCAGCAGCTTAGCTAGATACAAAGCTTTCTTT. Translated: CASSLARYKAFF.

V gene TRBV20-1 combines with J gene TRBJ2-5; D is unresolved. The CDR3 is 9 residues long. Germline CDR1 is DFQATT and CDR2 is SNEGSKA (reference sequence). V lost 6 bases and J 7 bases, leaving 6 bases between the germline ends. CDR3 amino acids: CSALGTQYF. The CDR3 DNA is TGCAGTGCGCTAGGGACCCAGTACTTC.

This chain uses TRBV4-1 with TRBJ2-5, with TRBD2 matching 10 bases. V was clipped by 1 base and J by 2 bases; unmatched bases: 4. This CDR3 is 16 amino acids long. Germline V CDR1 and CDR2: MGHRA, YSYEKL. CDR3: CASSQGASGGQETQYF. DNA for the CDR3: TGCGCCAGCAGCCAAGGGGCTAGCGGGGGACAAGAGACCCAGTACTTC.

The chain uses TRBV5-6 and TRBJ1-2; D might be TRBD1 (6 bases). Germline-derived CDR1 and CDR2 are SGHDT and YYEEEE. The V end was cut by 4 bases, the J end by 4 bases, with 8 bases between. This CDR3 comprises 12 residues. CDR3 in amino acids: CASSRTVYGYTF. The CDR3, as DNA: TGTGCCAGCAGCCGGACAGTCTATGGCTACACCTTC.

The V and J genes are TRBV11-1 and TRBJ1-5; tentatively, D is TRBD1 (5 bases). There are 16 residues in the CDR3. The germline V gene has CDR1 SGHAT and CDR2 FQDESV (reference sequence). V lost 4 bases, J lost 5 bases, and 18 bases lay in between. CDR3 in amino acids: CASSSRTMVGDQPQHF. The CDR3 DNA sequence: TGTGCCAGCAGCTCGCGTACCATGGTAGGGGATCAGCCCCAGCATTTT.

The table lists this clone with a few counts. The chain employs TRBV7-9 and TRBJ1-5; the D gene is possibly TRBD1 (5 bases). The CDR3 loop spans 14 amino acids. V lost 5 bases to trimming and J lost 14 bases, with 22 bases between them. Germline V gives CDR1 SEHNR, CDR2 FQNEAQ (reference sequence). CDR3 sequence: CASSPPEDNQHKHF. The CDR3 DNA reads as TGTGCCAGCAGCCCACCAGAGGACAATCAGCACAAGCATTTT. Drawing the rest from reference TRBV7-9 and TRBJ1-5, the complete variable domain is DTGVSQNPRHKITKRGQNVTFRCDPISEHNRLYWYRQTLGQGPEFLTYFQNEAQLEKSRLLSDRFSAERPKGSFSTLEIQRTEQGDSAMYLCASSPPEDNQHKHFGDGTRLSIL.